In this sample, the clone carrying this T cell receptor (beta chain) turned up a few times. Its antigen is not known. This PCR relied on a set of 60 Vbeta primers and 13 Jbeta primers. Assay used: immunoSEQ multiplex PCR; TCRdb lists only in-frame clones, some missing. The sample shows roughly 110,000 clones, around 64% of them seen only once. There are 15 residues in the CDR3. Germline CDR1 is SQVTM and CDR2 is ANQGSEA. V lost 0 bases, J lost 1 base, and 11 bases lay in between. The data originate from a study of cytomegalovirus exposure and HLA in healthy donors. Findings and caveats of the study: About 87% or about 30% of the time was how often most TCR beta V segments were productive, according to an earlier analysis. Later work found that TCR association rates differed between HLA loci; DRB1 had the most and HLA-C the fewest. Evidence from a later analysis indicated that most CMV-associated TCR beta chains looked HLA-restricted. Follow-up analysis later connected one missense variant in DCLRE1C with trimming of TCR beta V- and J-genes.

This TCR derives from a man aged 25 to 40 in good health and CMV-seropositive. The sample was PBMCs. This rearrangement joins TRBV29-1 to TRBJ2-3, with D perhaps matching TRBD2 (7 bases). This chain's CDR3 is CSVEEGGVGTDTQYF. CDR3 nucleotide sequence: TGCAGCGTTGAAGAAGGGGGGGTGGGCACAGATACGCAGTATTTT.